This passage covers 20 T cell receptor beta chains from one sample sequenced in a study of CD8+ T cells in alopecia areata. The treatment is: oral pan-JAK inhibitor, 5-10 mg twice daily. Reverse transcribed after extraction, RNA yielded cDNA as the sequencing template. The table came from immunoSEQ multiplex PCR; TCRdb's copy has only in-frame clones and leaves some out. The sample carries roughly 210,000 clones, 40% to 55% recorded once. The specimen was CD4+ T cells sorted from blood, collected at approximately week 36, from a patient treated with tofacitinib. These receptors came from a human donor with alopecia areata.

The sample holds a few counts of this clone. A junction boundary mismatches the germline segment, possibly from a read error. The chain links TRBV29-1 to TRBJ2-2, with a tentative D call TRBD2 (6 bases). The V gene's germline CDR1 is SQVTM and CDR2 ANQGSEA. The CDR3 has 13 amino acids. This CDR3 is CSVRDSTTWELFF. The CDR3 DNA is TGCAGCGTCCGGGACTCTACCACCTGGGAGCTGTTTTTT.

This clone turned up a few times. V is TRBV5-1 and J is TRBJ2-5, with unresolved D. This CDR3 comprises 15 residues. Germline CDR1 reads SGHRS; CDR2 reads YFSETQ. The germline V and J ends were trimmed by 1 base and 1 base, with 11 bases remaining between them. DNA of the CDR3: TGCGCCAGCAGCTTGACCCCCATCCTCCAAGAGACCCAGTACTTC. Amino acid sequence: CASSLTPILQETQYF.

The table lists this clone with a few counts. V gene TRBV2 combines with J gene TRBJ1-1; TRBD1 might be the D (5 bases). The V and J ends lost 7 bases and 9 bases respectively, with 18 bases between them. The V gene's germline CDR1 is SNHLY and CDR2 FYNNEI. CDR3 size: 13 residues. The CDR3: CASIIGGIGQAFF. CDR3 nucleotide sequence: TGTGCCAGCATCATCGGGGGGATAGGGCAAGCTTTCTTT.

The chain carries TRBV2 and TRBJ2-7; D unresolved. V was shortened by 3 bases and J by 4 bases, with 10 bases between the two germline ends. Germline V CDR1 and CDR2: SNHLY, FYNNEI. This CDR3 has 13 amino acids. CDR3 nucleotides: TGTGCCAGCAGTGAGTTAGTGCCGTACGAGCAGTACTTC. It codes for CASSELVPYEQYF.

The genes are TRBV28 and TRBJ2-7; TRBD2 matches 9 bases. Trimming took 6 bases from V and 3 from J; bases not matched to a gene: 0. Germline V gene sequence: CDR1 MDHEN, CDR2 SYDVKM. The CDR3 runs 12 residues. CDR3 sequence (DNA): TGTGCCAGCAGACTAGCGGGCTACGAGCAGTACTTC. It translates to CASRLAGYEQYF. Variable domain in full (rest from reference TRBV28 and TRBJ2-7): DVKVTQSSRYLVKRTGEKVFLECVQDMDHENMFWYRQDPGLGLRLIYFSYDVKMKEKGDIPEGYSVSREKKERFSLILESASTNQTSMYLCASRLAGYEQYFGPGTRLTVT.

In its sample, this clone was seen a few times. This rearrangement joins TRBV6-1 to TRBJ2-2, with TRBD2 as a possible D gene (5 bases). CDR1 MNHNS and CDR2 SASEGT come from the germline V gene. Between the trimmed V and J ends, which lost 4 bases and 8 bases, there was a span of 11 bases. This CDR3 spans 13 amino acids. CDR3 coding DNA: TGTGCCAGCAGTGTTGAGGGTGGAGGGGAGCTGTTTTTT. Translated: CASSVEGGGELFF.

The chain combines TRBV2 with TRBJ2-3; D is perhaps TRBD2 (5 bases). Germline loops: CDR1 SNHLY, CDR2 FYNNEI. Trimming left V 6 bases short and J 0 bases short, with 10 bases between. The CDR3 length is 14 residues. CDR3 nucleotide sequence: TGTGCCAGCAGGAGGGATAGGAGCACAGATACGCAGTATTTT. It specifies CASRRDRSTDTQYF. The full variable domain, in which reference TRBV2 and TRBJ2-3 provide the parts outside the CDR3, is EPEVTQTPSHQVTQMGQEVILRCVPISNHLYFYWYRQILGQKVEFLVSFYNNEISEKSEIFDDQFSVERPDGSNFTLKIRSTKLEDSAMYFCASRRDRSTDTQYFGPGTRLTVL.

The table lists this clone with a few counts. The chain uses TRBV7-8 and TRBJ2-3; 10 nucleotides agree with TRBD2. The germline gives CDR1 SGHVS, CDR2 FQNEAQ. This CDR3 has 16 amino acids. V lost 5 bases, J lost 2 bases, and 7 bases stayed unmatched. The CDR3 DNA sequence: TGTGCCAGCAGCCCAGGACTAGCGGAGTACACAGATACGCAGTATTTT. Translating it yields CASSPGLAEYTDTQYF. The whole variable domain, filled in from reference TRBV7-8 and TRBJ2-3, reads GAGVSQSPRYKVAKRGQDVALRCDPISGHVSLFWYQQALGQGPEFLTYFQNEAQLDKSGLPSDRFFAERPEGSVSTLKIQRTQQEDSAVYLCASSPGLAEYTDTQYFGPGTRLTVL.

This clone occurred a few times. The chain couples TRBV5-1 to TRBJ2-7; 9 positions agree with TRBD1. There are 15 residues in the CDR3. The trim removed 3 bases at V and 3 bases at J, leaving 7 bases unmatched. Germline V gives CDR1 SGHRS, CDR2 YFSETQ. The CDR3 nucleotides read TGCGCCAGCAGCTCGGACGGGACAGGGTTCTACGAGCAGTACTTC. This gives the protein CASSSDGTGFYEQYF.

The chain combines TRBV7-9 with TRBJ1-2; D gene ambiguous. Between the trimmed V and J ends, which lost 1 base and 9 bases, there was a span of 18 bases. Germline CDR1 reads SEHNR; CDR2 reads FQNEAQ (reference sequence). The CDR3 is 15 amino acids. The CDR3 sequence is CASSLDQQLGDRYTF. CDR3 sequence (DNA): TGTGCCAGCAGCTTAGATCAGCAGCTCGGGGATCGCTACACCTTC. Full variable domain (rest looked up from reference TRBV7-9 and TRBJ1-2): DTGVSQNPRHKITKRGQNVTFRCDPISEHNRLYWYRQTLGQGPEFLTYFQNEAQLEKSRLLSDRFSAERPKGSFSTLEIQRTEQGDSAMYLCASSLDQQLGDRYTFGSGTRLTVV.

This chain joins TRBV25-1 and TRBJ2-3, with 11 bases aligning to TRBD2. The CDR3 length is 17 residues. Germline CDR1 and CDR2: MGHDK and SYGVNS. V was clipped by 4 bases and J by 10 bases; unmatched bases: 16. The CDR3 sequence: CASSAGRLAGSWEAQYF. The CDR3 coding sequence is TGTGCCAGCAGTGCCGGTCGACTAGCGGGGTCCTGGGAGGCGCAGTATTTT.

The CDR3 region has the DNA TGTGCCAGTGGTGGAGGAGGCAATCAGCCCCAGCATTTT. Its translation: CASGGGGNQPQHF. J is TRBJ1-5 and V is TRBV19; D not certain. This CDR3 has 13 amino acids. Trimming removed 8 bases from V and 2 bases from J, with 10 bases in between. Looked up from germline, CDR1 is LNHDA and CDR2 is SQIVND (reference sequence).

This clone was seen a few times. In nucleotides, the CDR3 is TGTGCCTGGAGTGTATTTCCCCCCGTTGGCGGGAGATCTTCCCGAGCCAAAAACATTCAGTACTTC. It codes for CAWSVFPPVGGRSSRAKNIQYF. The V call is TRBV30, the J call TRBJ2-4; 7 bases map to TRBD2. CDR3 size: 22 residues. CDR1 GTSNPN and CDR2 SVGIG come from the germline V gene (reference sequence). V dropped 0 bases and J dropped 0; count of bases not matched to a gene: 23.

The gene calls are TRBV4-1 and TRBJ2-1, with D maybe TRBD1 (6 bases). This CDR3 contains 14 residues. The germline V gene encodes CDR1 MGHRA and CDR2 YSYEKL. Between the trimmed V and J ends, which lost 4 bases and 7 bases, there was a span of 14 bases. The CDR3 DNA reads as TGCGCCAGCAGCCTACCGGCTCAGGGGAATGAGCAGTTCTTC. Protein: CASSLPAQGNEQFF.

The chain couples TRBV30 to TRBJ2-7; 8 bases align to TRBD1. CDR1 is GTSNPN and CDR2 is SVGIG in the germline V gene (reference sequence). The CDR3 runs to 13 residues. With 5 bases clipped from V and 2 bases from J, the junction kept 5 bases outside the gene matches. The chain's CDR3 is CAWSDRVAYEQYF. In DNA form, the CDR3 reads TGTGCCTGGTCGGACAGGGTGGCCTACGAGCAGTACTTC.

This clone was picked up a small number of times. The rearrangement uses TRBV27 and TRBJ2-1, with 7 bases lining up with TRBD1. The germline CDR1 and CDR2 sequences are MNHEY and SMNVEV (reference sequence). With V trimmed by 5 bases and J by 7 bases, 14 bases remained unmatched. This CDR3 has 16 amino acids. CDR3 in amino acids: CASSSDRVGELNEQFF. The CDR3, as DNA: TGTGCCAGCAGTAGCGACAGGGTTGGCGAACTGAATGAGCAGTTCTTC.

This chain uses TRBV30 with TRBJ1-2; 8 bases agree with TRBD1. CDR1 is GTSNPN and CDR2 is SVGIG in the germline V gene (reference sequence). V dropped 2 bases and J dropped 7; count of bases not matched to a gene: 6. CDR3 length: 13 residues. The CDR3 DNA is TGTGCCTGGAGTCCCGACAGGGGCAGTGGCTACACCTTC. Translating it yields CAWSPDRGSGYTF.

The rearrangement links TRBV5-4 to TRBJ2-5; D might be TRBD1 or TRBD2, each matching 5 bases. V lost 1 base and J 7 bases, leaving 14 bases between the germline ends. CDR1 is SGHNT and CDR2 is YYREEE in the germline V gene (reference sequence). The CDR3 is made up of 14 amino acids. CDR3 protein: CASSLSQRGATQYF. The CDR3 DNA reads as TGTGCCAGCAGCTTGTCTCAGAGGGGCGCGACCCAGTACTTC.

This clone has more than one count but fewer than ten. The chain recombines TRBV7-8 with TRBJ2-7, with TRBD1 matching 10 bases. The germline CDR1 and CDR2 sequences are SGHVS and FQNEAQ. The CDR3 has 14 residues. Unmatched junction bases numbered 2, after V lost 2 bases and J lost 4 bases. The CDR3 loop is CASSLRDRGYEQYF. CDR3 DNA sequence: TGTGCCAGCAGCTTACGGGACAGGGGATACGAGCAGTACTTC.

This chain connects TRBV4-1 to TRBJ2-6; D is uncertain. The CDR3 has 16 amino acids. The germline gives CDR1 MGHRA, CDR2 YSYEKL. The ends were cut back, 3 bases at V and 2 bases at J, with 11 bases in the middle. The CDR3 DNA reads as TGCGCCAGCAGCCACCCCCTGGGTCCTGGGGCCAACGTCCTGACTTTC. Protein sequence: CASSHPLGPGANVLTF.